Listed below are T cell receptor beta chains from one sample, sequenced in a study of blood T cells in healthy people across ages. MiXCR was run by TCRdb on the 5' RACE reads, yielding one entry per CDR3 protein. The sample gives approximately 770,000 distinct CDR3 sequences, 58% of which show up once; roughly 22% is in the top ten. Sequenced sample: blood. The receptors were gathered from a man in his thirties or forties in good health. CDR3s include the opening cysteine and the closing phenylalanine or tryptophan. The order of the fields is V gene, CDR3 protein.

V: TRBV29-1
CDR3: CSVEGNRGSYGYTF

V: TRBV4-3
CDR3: CASSQERAARYEQYF

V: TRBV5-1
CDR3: CASSYPGQGVSYEQYF

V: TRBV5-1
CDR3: CASSQRLSTDTQYF

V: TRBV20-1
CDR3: CRTGSVTEAFF

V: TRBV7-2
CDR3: CASQSSSGVNYNEQFF

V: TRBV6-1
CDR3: CASSEAGGGGTDTQYF

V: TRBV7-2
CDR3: CASSRGLAGGFSDGELFF

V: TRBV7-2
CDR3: CASSPHISYEQYF

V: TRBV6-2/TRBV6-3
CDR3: CASSYEAYEQYF

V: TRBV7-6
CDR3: CASSSPGGKINEQFF

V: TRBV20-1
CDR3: CSARDNLAGTDTQYF

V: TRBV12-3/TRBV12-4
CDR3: CASRPTGGHQPQHF

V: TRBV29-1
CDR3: CSVEFGGQETQYF

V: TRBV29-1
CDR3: CSVEVGQTGANVLTF

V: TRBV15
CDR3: CATSRDLDTNYTF

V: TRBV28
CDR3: CASSFVSPLGGTPYEQYF

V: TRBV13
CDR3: CASSAEDGYEQYF